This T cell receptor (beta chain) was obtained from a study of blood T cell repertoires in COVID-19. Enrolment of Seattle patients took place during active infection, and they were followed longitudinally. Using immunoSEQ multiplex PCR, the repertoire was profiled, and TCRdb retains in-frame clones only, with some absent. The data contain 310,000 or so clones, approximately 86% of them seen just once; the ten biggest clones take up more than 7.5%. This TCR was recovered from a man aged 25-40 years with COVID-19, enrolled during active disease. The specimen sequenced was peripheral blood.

CDR3 loop: CASSLGGQGAYEQYF. Written as DNA, the CDR3 is TGTGCCAGCAGCTTAGGCGGACAGGGGGCTTACGAGCAGTACTTC. This chain joins TRBV13 and TRBJ2-7; 11 nucleotides match TRBD1. The V gene end was trimmed by 0 bases and the J gene end by 4 bases; junction bases not matched to a gene: 2. CDR1 and CDR2 from the germline V gene are PRHDT and FYEKMQ (reference sequence). There are 15 residues in the CDR3. The whole variable domain, filled in from reference TRBV13 and TRBJ2-7, reads AAGVIQSPRHLIKEKRETATLKCYPIPRHDTVYWYQQGPGQDPQFLISFYEKMQSDKGSIPDRFSAQQFSDYHSELNMSSLELGDSALYFCASSLGGQGAYEQYFGPGTRLTVT.